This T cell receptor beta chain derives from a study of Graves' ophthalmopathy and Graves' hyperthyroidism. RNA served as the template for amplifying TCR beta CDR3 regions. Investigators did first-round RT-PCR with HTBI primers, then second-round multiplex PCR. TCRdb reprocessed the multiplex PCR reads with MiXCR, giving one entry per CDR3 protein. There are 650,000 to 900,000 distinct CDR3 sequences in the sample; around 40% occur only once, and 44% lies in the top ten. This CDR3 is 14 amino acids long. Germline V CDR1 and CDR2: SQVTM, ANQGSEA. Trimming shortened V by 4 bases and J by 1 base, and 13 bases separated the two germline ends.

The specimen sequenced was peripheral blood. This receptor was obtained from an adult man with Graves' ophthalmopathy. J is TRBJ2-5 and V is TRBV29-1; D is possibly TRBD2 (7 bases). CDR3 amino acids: CSVAGGGRQETQYF. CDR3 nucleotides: TGCAGCGTTGCTGGGGGGGGGCGCCAAGAGACCCAGTACTTC.